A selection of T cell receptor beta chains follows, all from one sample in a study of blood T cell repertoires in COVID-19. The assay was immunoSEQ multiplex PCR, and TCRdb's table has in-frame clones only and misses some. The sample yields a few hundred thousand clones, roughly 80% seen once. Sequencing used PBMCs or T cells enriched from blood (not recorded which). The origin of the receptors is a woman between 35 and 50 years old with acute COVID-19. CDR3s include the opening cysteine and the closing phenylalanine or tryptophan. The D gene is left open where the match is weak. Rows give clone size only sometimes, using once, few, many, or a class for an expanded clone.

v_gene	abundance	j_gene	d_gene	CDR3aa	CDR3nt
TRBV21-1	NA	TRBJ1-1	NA	CASSTLLNGEVNTEAFF	TGTGCCAGCAGCACCCTATTAAATGGGGAGGTGAACACTGAAGCTTTCTTT
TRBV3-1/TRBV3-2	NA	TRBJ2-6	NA	CASSRSGVRRSGANVLTF	TGTGCCAGCAGCCGTTCAGGGGTCCGACGCTCTGGGGCCAACGTCCTGACTTTC
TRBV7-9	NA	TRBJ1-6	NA	CASSRRGGLIYNSPLHF	TGTGCCAGCAGTAGGAGGGGAGGACTAATCTATAATTCACCCCTCCACTTT
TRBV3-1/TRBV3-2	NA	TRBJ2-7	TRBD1	CASSSWERDRGLEQYF	TGTGCCAGCAGCTCTTGGGAGCGGGACAGGGGCCTGGAGCAGTACTTC
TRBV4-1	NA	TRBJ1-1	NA	CASSQVFGTLNTEAFF	TGCGCCAGCAGCCAAGTTTTTGGGACACTGAACACTGAAGCTTTCTTT
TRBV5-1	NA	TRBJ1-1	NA	CASSFGGANTEAFF	TGCGCCAGCAGCTTCGGAGGGGCAAACACTGAAGCTTTCTTT
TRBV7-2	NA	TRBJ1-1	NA	CASSFVLTEAFF	TGTGCCAGCAGCTTTGTACTCACTGAAGCTTTCTTT
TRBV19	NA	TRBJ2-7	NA	CASSPSSRQGGQREQYF	TGTGCCAGTAGCCCCTCTTCGCGGCAGGGGGGTCAAAGGGAGCAGTACTTC
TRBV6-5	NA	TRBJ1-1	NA	CASNTGKWATEAFF	TGTGCCAGCAATACAGGGAAGTGGGCTACTGAAGCTTTCTTT
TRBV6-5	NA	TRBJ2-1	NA	CASLLAEQFF	TGTGCCAGTCTCCTAGCGGAGCAGTTCTTC
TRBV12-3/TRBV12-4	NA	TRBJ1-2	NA	CASSLNGNYGYTF	TGTGCCAGCAGTTTAAACGGGAACTATGGCTACACCTTC
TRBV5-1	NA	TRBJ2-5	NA	CASSPGGRETQYF	TGCGCCAGCAGCCCTGGAGGGAGGGAGACCCAGTACTTC
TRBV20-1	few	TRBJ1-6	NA	CSASGGRRLSSYNSPLHF	TGCAGTGCTAGTGGGGGAAGGAGGCTTAGCTCCTATAATTCACCCCTCCACTTT
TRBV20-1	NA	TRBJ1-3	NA	CSATSGNTIYF	TGCAGTGCTACGTCTGGAAACACCATATATTTT
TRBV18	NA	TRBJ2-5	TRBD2	CASSHGLAGGYQETQYF	TGTGCCAGCTCACATGGACTAGCGGGGGGGTACCAAGAGACCCAGTACTTC
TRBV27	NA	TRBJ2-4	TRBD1	CASSLSGQGAKNIQYF	TGTGCCAGCAGTTTATCGGGACAGGGTGCCAAAAACATTCAGTACTTC
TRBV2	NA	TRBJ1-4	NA	CASSRATNEKLFF	TGTGCCAGCTCCAGGGCAACTAATGAAAAACTGTTTTTT
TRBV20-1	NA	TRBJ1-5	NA	CSASGGGTHQPQHF	TGCAGTGCTAGTGGGGGCGGTACGCATCAGCCCCAGCATTTT
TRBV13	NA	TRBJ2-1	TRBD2	CASSQQIAGAGGEQFF	TGTGCCAGCAGTCAACAGATAGCGGGGGCTGGGGGTGAGCAGTTCTTC
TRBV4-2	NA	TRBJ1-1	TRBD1	CASSPRQGTEAFF	TGTGCCAGCAGCCCCCGACAGGGCACTGAAGCTTTCTTT
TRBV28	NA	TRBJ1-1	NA	CASGRDSTEAFF	TGTGCCAGCGGAAGAGACAGTACTGAAGCTTTCTTT